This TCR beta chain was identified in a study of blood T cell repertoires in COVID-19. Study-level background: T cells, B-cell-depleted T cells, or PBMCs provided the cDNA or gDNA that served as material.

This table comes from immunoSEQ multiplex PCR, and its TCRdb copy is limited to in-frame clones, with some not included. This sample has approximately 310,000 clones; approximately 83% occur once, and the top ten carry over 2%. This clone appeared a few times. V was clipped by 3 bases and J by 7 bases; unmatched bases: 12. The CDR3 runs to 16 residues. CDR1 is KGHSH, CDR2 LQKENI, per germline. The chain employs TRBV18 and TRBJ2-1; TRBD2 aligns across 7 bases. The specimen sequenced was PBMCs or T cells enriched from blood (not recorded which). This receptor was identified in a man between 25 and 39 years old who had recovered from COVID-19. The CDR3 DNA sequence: TGTGCCAGCTCACCTTCGGGGATAGCGGGCGGGAATGAGCAGTTCTTC. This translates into CASSPSGIAGGNEQFF.